Below are 25 T cell receptor beta chains sequenced from a single sample in a study of human T cells and chemical hapten exposure. TCRdb re-analysed the RACE reads in MiXCR, keeping a single row per CDR3 protein. The sample holds 360,000 or so distinct CDR3 sequences, roughly 6% seen once. The time point is: patch test 2, 6 weeks after DPC sensitization. Indicated treatment: therapeutic diphenylcyclopropenone sensitization with weekly scalp DPC. The sample was whole blood, taken in connection with sensitization to the hapten diphenylcyclopropenone (DPC). Receptors were obtained from a woman younger than 35 with alopecia areata. Some clones in this sample may be carry-over from other donors' samples.

This rearrangement joins TRBV7-8 to TRBJ2-7, with D possibly TRBD1 on 5 matching bases. Germline loops: CDR1 SGHVS, CDR2 FQNEAQ. This CDR3 contains 14 residues. Trimming shortened V by 6 bases and J by 2 bases, and 14 bases separated the two germline ends. CDR3 amino acids: CASSSGPTAYEQYF. For the CDR3, the DNA is TGTGCCAGCAGTTCCGGGCCGACAGCCTACGAGCAGTACTTC.

This clonotype showed up just a few times. As DNA, the CDR3 is TGTGCCAGCACCTCAACCTACGAGCAGTACTTC. Translating gives CASTSTYEQYF. This chain links TRBV28 with TRBJ2-7; unclear D gene. V was cut by 7 bases and J by 2 bases, with 6 bases left in between. Germline CDR1 and CDR2: MDHEN and SYDVKM. The CDR3 contains 11 residues.

The J gene is TRBJ2-4, the V gene TRBV21-1; the table's D call, TRBD1, was not checked against the DNA. TRBV21-1 counts as a pseudogene. This CDR3 has 18 residues. CDR3 DNA: TGTGCCAGCAGCAAAGCTATTCGACAGGCTACCGATGCGAACATTCAGTACTTC. Encoded protein: CASSKAIRQATDANIQYF.

This clonotype was seen a few times. This chain joins TRBV4-1 and TRBJ2-7, with 10 bases identical to TRBD1. The CDR3 length is 16 residues. The V gene's germline CDR1 is MGHRA and CDR2 YSYEKL. J gave up 5 bases and V 0 bases, and 7 bases lay outside the gene matches. In nucleotides, the CDR3 is TGCGCCAGCAGCCAAGACGTGGGACAGGGGCCCCACGAGCAGTACTTC. Translating gives CASSQDVGQGPHEQYF.

This clonotype has at least ten counts. The V call is TRBV20-1, the J call TRBJ1-1; unclear D gene. Trimming stripped 6 bases from V and 3 bases from J, with 14 bases between. Germline-derived CDR1 and CDR2 are DFQATT and SNEGSKA (reference sequence). The CDR3 spans 13 residues. This CDR3 reads CSARPNRYTEAFF. The DNA for the CDR3 is TGCAGTGCGAGGCCAAATCGATACACTGAAGCTTTCTTT.

The J gene is TRBJ2-2, the V gene TRBV7-2, with TRBD2 matching over 8 bases. The CDR3 runs to 19 residues. Germline V lookup: CDR1 SGHTA, CDR2 FQGNSA. Trimming at V came to 5 bases and at J to 5 bases, leaving 19 bases not matched to a gene. The CDR3: CASSGREGSGVRWTGELFF. CDR3 in DNA: TGTGCCAGCAGCGGACGAGAGGGTAGCGGGGTTCGTTGGACCGGGGAGCTGTTTTTT.

The chain links TRBV3-1 to TRBJ1-2; D may be TRBD1 (5 bases). There are 13 residues in the CDR3. Germline V gives CDR1 LGHDT, CDR2 YNNKEL (reference sequence). The V end lost 5 bases, the J end lost 3 bases, and 10 bases lay between the germline ends. The CDR3: CASSSTADYGYTF. The CDR3 DNA reads TGTGCCAGCAGCTCGACAGCGGACTATGGCTACACCTTC.

This clonotype was seen only a few times. This sequence joins TRBV4-1 and TRBJ1-5; 10 nucleotides agree with TRBD1. The junction had 8 bases not matched to a gene; V was cut back by 4 bases and J by 5 bases. This CDR3 comprises 16 residues. Germline CDR1 reads MGHRA; CDR2 reads YSYEKL. CDR3 loop: CASSRTGQGRYQPQHF. In DNA, the CDR3 is TGCGCCAGCAGCCGAACGGGACAGGGGAGGTATCAGCCCCAGCATTTT.

This clonotype has a handful of counts. V is TRBV28 and J is TRBJ1-5; 7 bases are shared with TRBD1. CDR3 length: 14 residues. Germline CDR1 MDHEN, CDR2 SYDVKM. The ends lost 8 bases at V and 1 base at J; junction bases unmatched: 5. CDR3 nucleotide sequence: TGTGCCAGCCACAGGGGCGGAAGCAATCAGCCCCAGCATTTT. Its translation is CASHRGGSNQPQHF.

This clonotype was detected a few times. This chain uses TRBV6-2 or TRBV6-3 with TRBJ2-3; D might be TRBD1 (6 bases). The CDR3 spans 13 residues. Germline CDR1 reads MNHEY; CDR2 reads SVGEGT. Between the trimmed V and J ends, which lost 7 bases and 9 bases, there was a span of 17 bases. The CDR3 loop reads CASTEHIQGTQYF. Here the CDR3 DNA reads TGTGCCAGCACCGAACACATACAGGGAACGCAGTATTTT.

This clonotype was detected many times. This chain links TRBV3-1 with TRBJ1-2; 10 bases are a match to TRBD1. Per germline, CDR1 LGHDT and CDR2 YNNKEL (reference sequence). Germline trimming cut 0 bases from V and 5 bases from J; bases unmatched to any gene: 9. This CDR3 is built from 17 residues. CDR3: CASSQEVTGGAEYGYTF. The CDR3 region has the DNA TGTGCCAGCAGCCAAGAGGTGACAGGGGGCGCGGAATATGGCTACACCTTC.

The J gene is TRBJ2-5, the V gene TRBV5-6; tentatively, D is TRBD1 (7 bases). The CDR3 runs to 14 residues. Deletions cut 4 bases from V and 3 bases from J, with 13 bases between. Germline V CDR1 and CDR2: SGHDT, YYEEEE. In nucleotides, the CDR3 is TGTGCCAGCAGCCGCGGAGGGGGCGAAGAGACCCAGTACTTC. Its translation is CASSRGGGEETQYF.

This clonotype was detected ten times or more. Here the CDR3 DNA reads TGTGCCAGCAGTTGGCGGGGGTATAACACCGGGGAGCTGTTTTTT. Its protein product is CASSWRGYNTGELFF. This sequence joins TRBV12-3 or TRBV12-4 and TRBJ2-2; 7 bases are a match to TRBD2. V gave up 4 bases and J gave up 2 bases; unmatched junction bases: 4. The CDR3 covers 15 residues.

Ten or more counts support this clonotype. The chain employs TRBV3-1 and TRBJ1-2, with D possibly being TRBD1 (6 bases). This CDR3 comprises 13 residues. The germline gives CDR1 LGHDT, CDR2 YNNKEL (reference sequence). V gave up 4 bases and J gave up 3 bases, with 9 bases separating them. The CDR3 nucleotides read TGTGCCAGCAGCCGTGGGACATACTATGGCTACACCTTC. Protein product: CASSRGTYYGYTF.

This clonotype occurred a few times. The rearrangement joins TRBV6-4 to TRBJ2-2, with D possibly being TRBD2 (7 bases). The CDR3 is 15 amino acids. Trimming pared 2 bases from V and 4 bases from J, leaving 11 bases between. Germline lookup yields CDR1 MRHNA and CDR2 SNTAGT. In DNA form, the CDR3 reads TGTGCCAGCAGTGACAAGGGGGGGAGCACCGGGGAGCTGTTTTTT. It yields the protein CASSDKGGSTGELFF.

This clonotype came up many times. CDR3 DNA sequence: TGTGCCAGCTGTACCCGGGACACTTATAGCAATCAGCCCCAGCATTTT. The encoded protein is CASCTRDTYSNQPQHF. The V call is TRBV27, the J call TRBJ1-5, with D perhaps matching TRBD1 (6 bases). The CDR3 contains 16 residues. CDR1 and CDR2 from the germline V gene are MNHEY and SMNVEV (reference sequence). V lost 8 bases, J lost 0 bases, and 17 bases lay in between.

This clonotype came up a few times. The rearrangement joins TRBV5-5 to TRBJ2-5, with D perhaps TRBD1 or TRBD2 (6 bases each). The CDR3 length is 15 residues. Germline V gives CDR1 SGHKS, CDR2 YYEKEE (reference sequence). Trimming stripped 3 bases from V and 9 bases from J, with 21 bases between. The CDR3 region is CASSSLNGGQGAQYF. CDR3 in DNA: TGTGCCAGCAGCTCTCTCAACGGGGGCCAAGGGGCCCAGTACTTC.

In its sample, this clonotype was seen a few times. This chain connects TRBV2 to TRBJ1-5; tentative D call: TRBD1 (6 bases). The germline V gene has CDR1 SNHLY and CDR2 FYNNEI. This CDR3 is 13 amino acids long. The V and J ends lost 6 bases and 9 bases respectively, with 15 bases between them. The CDR3 region is CASSQMGAMPQHF. The CDR3 DNA sequence: TGTGCCAGCAGCCAGATGGGGGCAATGCCCCAGCATTTT.

This clonotype was found a few times. The chain has TRBV12-3 or TRBV12-4 and TRBJ1-3, with unresolved D. Between the trimmed V and J ends, which lost 5 bases and 1 base, there was a span of 12 bases. This CDR3 is 15 amino acids long. Written as DNA, the CDR3 is TGTGCCAGCAGTCTCCGGTGGCGATCTGGAAACACCATATATTTT. It codes for CASSLRWRSGNTIYF.

The count of this clonotype is one. The chain is built from TRBV20-1 and TRBJ1-4, with 10 bases matching TRBD1. V dropped 1 base and J dropped 8; count of bases not matched to a gene: 4. The CDR3 length is 14 residues. Germline CDR1 and CDR2: DFQATT and SNEGSKA (reference sequence). The CDR3 nucleotides read TGCAGTGCTAGAGGGACAGGGGGATTAGAAAAACTGTTTTTT. It yields the protein CSARGTGGLEKLFF.

This clonotype was seen a few times. V usage is TRBV7-9 and J usage is TRBJ1-3; tentative D call: TRBD1 (6 bases). V was clipped by 2 bases and J by 0 bases, with 23 bases between them. The CDR3 length is 20 residues. CDR1 SEHNR and CDR2 FQNEAQ come from the germline V gene (reference sequence). CDR3 sequence: CASSLRFPKTTGHSGNTIYF. The CDR3 bases are TGTGCCAGCAGCTTAAGGTTCCCGAAGACGACAGGCCACTCTGGAAACACCATATATTTT. Full variable domain (rest looked up from reference TRBV7-9 and TRBJ1-3): DTGVSQNPRHKITKRGQNVTFRCDPISEHNRLYWYRQTLGQGPEFLTYFQNEAQLEKSRLLSDRFSAERPKGSFSTLEIQRTEQGDSAMYLCASSLRFPKTTGHSGNTIYFGEGSWLTVV.

This clonotype was seen repeatedly, ten times or more. The chain has TRBV5-1 and TRBJ1-1; perhaps TRBD1 as D (5 bases). The CDR3 spans 15 residues. From germline, CDR1 is SGHRS and CDR2 YFSETQ. V was cut by 4 bases and J by 0 bases, with 13 bases left in between. CDR3 in amino acids: CASSLERGMNTEAFF. The CDR3 region has the DNA TGCGCCAGCAGCCTGGAGCGGGGGATGAACACTGAAGCTTTCTTT.

The rearrangement links TRBV6-2 or TRBV6-3 to TRBJ2-4, with D tentatively TRBD1 (6 bases). Trimming stripped 6 bases from V and 6 bases from J, with 24 bases between. CDR3 length: 17 amino acids. In germline, CDR1 is MNHEY, CDR2 SVGEGT. The CDR3 DNA reads as TGTGCCAGCAGAACAGACAGGACAAAGGGGTTCCCAAACATTCAGTACTTC. Encoded protein: CASRTDRTKGFPNIQYF.

This clonotype appeared many times. V and J are TRBV29-1 and TRBJ1-1; D is perhaps TRBD1 (5 bases). The CDR3 length is 13 residues. Trimming shortened V by 7 bases and J by 4 bases, and 16 bases separated the two germline ends. CDR1 and CDR2 from the germline V gene are SQVTM and ANQGSEA. The CDR3 DNA is TGCAGCGCCCTCCGTCCGGGGGGCACTGAAGCTTTCTTT. It translates to CSALRPGGTEAFF.

This chain connects TRBV7-3 to TRBJ1-6; no definite D call. Germline loops: CDR1 SGHTA, CDR2 FQGTGA. The CDR3 totals 14 residues. Trimming stripped 5 bases from V and 8 bases from J, with 13 bases between. The CDR3 DNA reads TGTGCCAGCAGCACCGGAACCGACGATTCACCCCTCCACTTT. Translation: CASSTGTDDSPLHF.